This T cell receptor (beta chain) appears in the sequencing data of a study of vaccination and CD4 T cells after COVID-19 (dated by TCRdb to between 2021 and 2024). Turning to the overall study: Every convalescent patient had a positive nasal swab PCR test for SARS-CoV-2, with mild disease in roughly ten patients and severe disease in one. Post-vaccine blood samples were obtained a median of approximately 74 days after the second vaccine dose, with a range of roughly 13 to 250 days. Overlapping spike peptide pools from SARS-CoV-2 and from the common cold coronaviruses HCoV-NL63, HCoV-OC43 and HCoV-229E were used as culture stimuli. In control cultures, a CEFX viral epitope pool was used as positive control, an HIV-1 Nef peptide pool was used as negative control, or no peptide was added. Post-COVID blood samples were collected from convalescent patients a median of around 96 days after diagnosis, with a range of roughly 30 to 170 days. The convalescent cohort included six males and four females, with two Hispanic individuals, seven Caucasians, two Asians and one multiracial person. The spike-specific CD4+ TCR repertoire was compared before and after mRNA vaccination in nine to ten COVID-19 convalescent patients and several infection-naive healthy vaccine recipients. Participants got two doses of the Pfizer-BioNTech BNT162b2 vaccine (n=8) or two doses of the Moderna mRNA-1273 vaccine (n=2). What the research found in general, with its limitations: The median number of SARS-CoV-2-reactive clonotypes rose from 20 to 25 after infection to 38 after vaccination, but the change was not significant. The number of convalescent patients in the study was relatively small, and the study did not examine early timepoints following natural infection. Among the post-vaccine SARS-CoV-2-reactive clones in convalescent patients, a median approximately 86% showed up only after vaccination, which suggests vaccine-specific priming. Of the vaccine-specific clones in convalescent patients, 304 of 307, or nearly all, reacted only to SARS-CoV-2 spike and did not cross-react with common cold coronaviruses.

The CDR3 spans 13 residues, from the cysteine through the phenylalanine. Of all the DNA, just the CDR3 is kept, 39 bases in frame from base 1. V is cut by 4 bases and J by 3 bases, and the space between the germline ends is 9 bases. Per the germline V gene, MNHNS is the CDR1 and SASEGT is the CDR2. The library was generated by PCR. DNA from cultured CD4+ T cells underwent TCR sequencing with the Oncomine TCR Beta short-read assay at the Johns Hopkins FTIC core. The QIAamp micro DNA kit was used to extract genomic DNA from the cultured CD4+ T cells. Oncomine TCR Beta libraries made from cultured CD4+ T cells were pooled using unique dual indexes and sequenced on an Illumina iSeq 100. The authors' pipeline ran thus. Non-productive sequences were removed, and CDR3s that did not start with C, did not end with F or W, or were shorter than 7 amino acids were discarded. Antigen-specific clonotypes were identified using the MANAFEST web application through comparison of peptide-stimulated wells with reference and other culture wells. For a clone to be called positive, the clone needed an FDR below 0.05, an odds ratio above 5, and a productive frequency above 0.1% in at least two of three replicate wells. Clonotypes that were significantly expanded in both SARS-CoV-2 spike wells and at least one common cold coronavirus spike condition were defined as cross-reactive. Using R version 3.6.1, CDR3 homology was evaluated through Levenshtein distances (stringdist) along with unrooted phylogenetic trees (ape). Using fastp at Q25 and MiXCR, TCRdb reprocessed the public reads and kept productive beta chains. Each CDR3 protein appears once, grouped with its most common genes and DNA. For this entry, the V and J calls and clone size follow TCRdb and not the study's own pipeline. Within this sample are about 25,000 distinct CDR3 sequences, with around three fifths of them counted one time only. Around 2.8% of the sample lies in the top ten.

The treatment or condition label of this sample denotes: approximately nine-day PBMC culture with coronavirus spike peptide pools or control peptides (ViraFEST assay). The ViraFEST assay, used in the study, expanded antigen-specific T cells with peptide pools and then identified the expanded clonotypes through TCR sequencing. The positive SARS-CoV-2 PCR tests of the convalescent patients were dated from March to December 2020, before the Alpha, Beta and Delta variants emerged in the United States. PBMCs were cultured at about 2 million per well in IMDM supplemented with about 5.5% human AB serum and about 10 IU/ml IL-2, with approximately 9.5 ug/ml peptide pools added. Half of the culture medium was replaced with fresh IL-2-containing medium on days 3 and 7. After less than twelve days of culture, CD4+ T cells were isolated by negative selection with the EasySep CD4+ T cell isolation kit. PBMCs were separated from whole blood using Ficoll-Paque Plus gradient centrifugation and then either used fresh or cryopreserved at -140C. Each culture condition was generally run in triplicate wells.

Turning to this clonotype: It has no known antigen specificity. Base-call qualities are not available, and no considerably larger clone is one nucleotide away.

Recombination connected TRBV6-1 to TRBJ1-1; no D gene can be assigned with confidence. Sequences were obtained from CD4+ T cells from blood, cultured in vitro. This sequence was found in a human donor who had recovered from COVID-19. The CDR3 protein is CASSVGMDTEAFF. The nucleotide sequence reads TGTGCCAGCAGTGTGGGAATGGACACTGAAGCTTTCTTT.